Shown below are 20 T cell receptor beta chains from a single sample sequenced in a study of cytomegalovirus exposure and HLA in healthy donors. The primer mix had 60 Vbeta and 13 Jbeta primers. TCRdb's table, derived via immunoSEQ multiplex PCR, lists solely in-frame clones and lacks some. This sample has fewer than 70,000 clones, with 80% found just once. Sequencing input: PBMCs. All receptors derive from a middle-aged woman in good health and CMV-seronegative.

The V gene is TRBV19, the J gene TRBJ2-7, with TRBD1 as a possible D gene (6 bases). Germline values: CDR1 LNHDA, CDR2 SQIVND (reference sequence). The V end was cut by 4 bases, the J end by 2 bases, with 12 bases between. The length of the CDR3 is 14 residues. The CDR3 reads CASSTRTAPYEQYF. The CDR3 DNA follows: TGTGCCAGTAGTACGAGGACAGCCCCCTACGAGCAGTACTTC.

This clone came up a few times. The CDR3 DNA sequence: TGTGCCAGCAGCTTCCCACAGGGGCGGACTGAAGCTTTCTTT. Its translation is CASSFPQGRTEAFF. This chain links TRBV5-6 with TRBJ1-1; 7 bases match TRBD1. Germline V gene data show CDR1 as SGHDT and CDR2 as YYEEEE. This CDR3 region has 14 residues. The trim removed 2 bases at V and 5 bases at J, leaving 6 bases unmatched. The full variable domain, completed using reference TRBV5-6 and TRBJ1-1, is DAGVTQSPTHLIKTRGQQVTLRCSPKSGHDTVSWYQQALGQGPQFIFQYYEEEERQRGNFPDRFSGHQFPNYSSELNVNALLLGDSALYLCASSFPQGRTEAFFGQGTRLTVV.

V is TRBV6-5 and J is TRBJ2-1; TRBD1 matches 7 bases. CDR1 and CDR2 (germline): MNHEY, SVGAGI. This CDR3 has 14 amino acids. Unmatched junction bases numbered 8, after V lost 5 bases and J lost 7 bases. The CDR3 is CASSPGQLSNEQFF. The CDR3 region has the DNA TGTGCCAGCAGTCCGGGACAGTTATCTAATGAGCAGTTCTTC.

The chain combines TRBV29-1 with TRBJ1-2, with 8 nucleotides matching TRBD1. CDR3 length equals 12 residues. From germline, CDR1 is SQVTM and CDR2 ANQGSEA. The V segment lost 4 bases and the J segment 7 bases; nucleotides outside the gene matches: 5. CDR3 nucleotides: TGCAGCGTTGGACAGGGGATGAGTGGCTACACCTTC. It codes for CSVGQGMSGYTF.

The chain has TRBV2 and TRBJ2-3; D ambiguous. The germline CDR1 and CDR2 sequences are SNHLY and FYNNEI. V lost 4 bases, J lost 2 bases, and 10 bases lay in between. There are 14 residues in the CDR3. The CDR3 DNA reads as TGTGCCAGCAGTGGTCTAGACCTCACAGATACGCAGTATTTT. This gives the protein CASSGLDLTDTQYF.

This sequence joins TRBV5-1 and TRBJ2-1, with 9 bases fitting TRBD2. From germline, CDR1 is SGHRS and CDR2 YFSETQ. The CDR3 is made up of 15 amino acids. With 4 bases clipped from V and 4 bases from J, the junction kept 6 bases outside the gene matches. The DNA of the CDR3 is TGCGCCAGCAGCCCGCAGCGGGAGGCGTACAATGAGCAGTTCTTC. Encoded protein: CASSPQREAYNEQFF. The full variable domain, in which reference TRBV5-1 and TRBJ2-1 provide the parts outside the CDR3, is KAGVTQTPRYLIKTRGQQVTLSCSPISGHRSVSWYQQTPGQGLQFLFEYFSETQRNKGNFPGRFSGRQFSNSRSEMNVSTLELGDSALYLCASSPQREAYNEQFFGPGTRLTVL.

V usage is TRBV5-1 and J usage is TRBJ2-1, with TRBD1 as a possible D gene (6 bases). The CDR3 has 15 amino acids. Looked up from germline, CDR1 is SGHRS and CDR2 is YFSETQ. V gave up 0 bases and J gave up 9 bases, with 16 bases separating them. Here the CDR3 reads CASSLEGVGQGEQFF. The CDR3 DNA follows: TGCGCCAGCAGCTTGGAGGGGGTTGGTCAGGGTGAGCAGTTCTTC.

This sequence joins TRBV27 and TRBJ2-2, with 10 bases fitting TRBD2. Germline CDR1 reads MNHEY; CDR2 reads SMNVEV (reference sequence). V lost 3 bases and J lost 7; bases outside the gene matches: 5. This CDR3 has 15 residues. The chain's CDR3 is CASSFPTSGDGELFF. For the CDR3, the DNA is TGTGCCAGCAGTTTTCCCACTAGCGGGGACGGGGAGCTGTTTTTT.

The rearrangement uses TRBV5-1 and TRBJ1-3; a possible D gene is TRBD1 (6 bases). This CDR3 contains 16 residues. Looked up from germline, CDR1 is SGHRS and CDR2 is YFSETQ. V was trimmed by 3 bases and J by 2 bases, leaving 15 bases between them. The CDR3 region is CASSSHAQGTGNTIYF. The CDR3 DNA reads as TGCGCCAGCAGCTCCCATGCCCAGGGGACTGGAAACACCATATATTTT.

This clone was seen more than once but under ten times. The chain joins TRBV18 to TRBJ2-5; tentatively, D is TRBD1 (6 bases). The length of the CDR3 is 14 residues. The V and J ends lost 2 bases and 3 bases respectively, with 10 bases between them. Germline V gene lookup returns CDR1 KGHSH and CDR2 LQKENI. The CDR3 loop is CASSPMSGEETQYF. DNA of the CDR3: TGTGCCAGCTCACCAATGTCAGGGGAAGAGACCCAGTACTTC.

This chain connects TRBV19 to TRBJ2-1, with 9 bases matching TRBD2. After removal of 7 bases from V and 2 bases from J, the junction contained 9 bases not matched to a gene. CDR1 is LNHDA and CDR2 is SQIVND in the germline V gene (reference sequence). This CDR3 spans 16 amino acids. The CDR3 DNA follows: TGTGCCAGTACCCCGGGCGGACTAGCGACCTACAATGAGCAGTTCTTC. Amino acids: CASTPGGLATYNEQFF.

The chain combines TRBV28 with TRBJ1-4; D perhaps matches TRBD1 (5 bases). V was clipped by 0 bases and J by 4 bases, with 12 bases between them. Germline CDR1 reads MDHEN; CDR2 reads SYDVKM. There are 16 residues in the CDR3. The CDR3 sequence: CASSLWGQAGNEKLFF. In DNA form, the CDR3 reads TGTGCCAGCAGTTTATGGGGGCAGGCCGGTAATGAAAAACTGTTTTTT.

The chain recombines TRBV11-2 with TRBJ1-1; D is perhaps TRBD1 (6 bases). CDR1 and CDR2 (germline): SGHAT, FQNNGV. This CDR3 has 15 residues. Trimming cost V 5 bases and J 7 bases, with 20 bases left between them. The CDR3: CASSPQNREVNEAFF. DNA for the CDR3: TGTGCCAGCAGCCCCCAAAACAGGGAAGTTAATGAAGCTTTCTTT.

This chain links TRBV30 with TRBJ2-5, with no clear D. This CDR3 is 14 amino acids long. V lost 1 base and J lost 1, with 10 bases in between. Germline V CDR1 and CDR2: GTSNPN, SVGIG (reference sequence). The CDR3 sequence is CAWSGGPIQETQYF. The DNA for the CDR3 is TGTGCCTGGAGTGGTGGGCCTATCCAAGAGACCCAGTACTTC. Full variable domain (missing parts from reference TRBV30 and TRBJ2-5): SQTIHQWPATLVQPVGSPLSLECTVEGTSNPNLYWYRQAAGRGLQLLFYSVGIGQISSEVPQNLSASRPQDRQFILSSKKLLLSDSGFYLCAWSGGPIQETQYFGPGTRLLVL.

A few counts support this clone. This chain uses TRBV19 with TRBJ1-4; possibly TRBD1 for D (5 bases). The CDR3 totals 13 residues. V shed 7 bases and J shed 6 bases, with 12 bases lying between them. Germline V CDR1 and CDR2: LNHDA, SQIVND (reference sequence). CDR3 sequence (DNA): TGTGCCAGTATGTGGGGGGGAGATGAAAAACTGTTTTTT. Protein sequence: CASMWGGDEKLFF.

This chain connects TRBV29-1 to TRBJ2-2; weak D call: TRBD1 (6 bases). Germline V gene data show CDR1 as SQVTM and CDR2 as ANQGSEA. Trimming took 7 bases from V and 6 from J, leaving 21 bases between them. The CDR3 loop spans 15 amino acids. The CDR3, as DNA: TGCAGCGCGCGCGGAGAAAGGGGGATTTCCGGGGAGCTGTTTTTT. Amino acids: CSARGERGISGELFF.

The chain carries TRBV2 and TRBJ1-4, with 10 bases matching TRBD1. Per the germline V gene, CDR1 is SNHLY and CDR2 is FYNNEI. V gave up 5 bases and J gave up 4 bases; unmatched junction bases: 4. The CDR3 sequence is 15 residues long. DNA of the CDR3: TGTGCCAGCAGTCCCGACAGGGGGCGTAATGAAAAACTGTTTTTT. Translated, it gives CASSPDRGRNEKLFF.

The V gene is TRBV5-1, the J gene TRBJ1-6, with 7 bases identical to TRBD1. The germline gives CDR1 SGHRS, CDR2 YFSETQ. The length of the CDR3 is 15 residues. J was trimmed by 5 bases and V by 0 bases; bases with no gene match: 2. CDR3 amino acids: CASSLGTGNNSPLHF. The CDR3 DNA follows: TGCGCCAGCAGCTTGGGGACAGGCAATAATTCACCCCTCCACTTT.

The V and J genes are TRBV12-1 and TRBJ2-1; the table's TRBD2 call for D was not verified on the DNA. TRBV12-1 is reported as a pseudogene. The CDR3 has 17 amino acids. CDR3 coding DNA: TGTGCCAGCAGCTCCACTAGCGGGAGTTTGGGTGGATATGAGCAGTTCTTC. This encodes CASSSTSGSLGGYEQFF.

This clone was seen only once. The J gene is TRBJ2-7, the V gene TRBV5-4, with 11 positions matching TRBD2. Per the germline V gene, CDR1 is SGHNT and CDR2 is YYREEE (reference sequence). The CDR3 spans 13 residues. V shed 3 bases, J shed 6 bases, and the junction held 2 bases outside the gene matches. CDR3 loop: CASSSSGRSEQYF. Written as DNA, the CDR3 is TGTGCCAGCAGCTCTAGCGGGAGGAGCGAGCAGTACTTC.